This is a list of T cell receptor beta chains from one sample in a study of blood T cell repertoires in COVID-19. Generated by immunoSEQ multiplex PCR, the TCRdb table keeps only in-frame clones and is missing some. The sample yields 70,000 to 95,000 clones, roughly 90% seen once. Sequenced sample: peripheral blood. The receptors derive from a man aged 50-60 years with COVID-19, enrolled during active disease. CDR3s include the opening cysteine and the closing phenylalanine or tryptophan. D genes are given only for firm matches. Clone size, where shown, is once, few, many, or a class for clones that have expanded.

d_call,clone_size,v_call,j_call,cdr3_nt,cdr3_aa
.,.,TRBV7-9,TRBJ1-5,TGTGCCAGCAGCTCCGTGAATCAGCCCCAGCATTTT,CASSSVNQPQHF
.,.,TRBV30,TRBJ1-5,TGTGCCTGGAGTAATACAGGAGATCAGCCCCAGCATTTT,CAWSNTGDQPQHF
.,.,TRBV7-2,TRBJ2-7,TGTGCCAGCAGCTTAGCGGCAAACTACGAGCAGTACTTC,CASSLAANYEQYF
TRBD2,.,TRBV5-6,TRBJ2-1,TGTGCCAGCAGCACAGGGACTAGCGGGAGTTTTGGTGAGCAGTTCTTC,CASSTGTSGSFGEQFF
TRBD2,.,TRBV3-1/TRBV3-2,TRBJ2-1,TGTGCCAGCAGCCGGACTAGCGGGACCTCGTCCGATGAGCAGTTCTTC,CASSRTSGTSSDEQFF
TRBD2,.,TRBV7-2,TRBJ2-5,TGTGCCAGCACCCGACTAGCGGGTTCGGAGACCCAGTACTTC,CASTRLAGSETQYF
TRBD1,once,TRBV13,TRBJ1-2,TGTGCCAGCAGCTTAGGCGGAGGGACAGGGCTATTGTTCTATGGCTACACCTTC,CASSLGGGTGLLFYGYTF
.,.,TRBV7-3,TRBJ2-3,TGTGCCAGCAGCCCTTTGGCGGGGAGCACAGATACGCAGTATTTT,CASSPLAGSTDTQYF
TRBD2,.,TRBV6-5,TRBJ2-1,TGTGCCAGCAGTTCGACTAGCGGGGGCTACAATGAGCAGTTCTTC,CASSSTSGGYNEQFF
.,.,TRBV28,TRBJ2-5,TGTGCCAGCAGTGGACAGCAATTTGGGACAGCGGGCCAAGAGACCCAGTACTTC,CASSGQQFGTAGQETQYF
.,.,TRBV12-3/TRBV12-4,TRBJ2-2,TGTGCCAGCAGTTTTGCAGGGCCCGGGGAGCTGTTTTTT,CASSFAGPGELFF
.,.,TRBV28,TRBJ2-2,TGTGCCAGCAGTTTTTCCAGCGGGGAGCTGTTTTTT,CASSFSSGELFF
.,.,TRBV20-1,TRBJ2-6,TGCAGTGCTAGTGGATTGACAGTTCCTGGGGCCAACGTCCTGACTTTC,CSASGLTVPGANVLTF
TRBD2,.,TRBV12-3/TRBV12-4,TRBJ2-7,TGTGCCAGCAGTACCCCCCCGGGGGGGAAACAGTACTTC,CASSTPPGGKQYF
TRBD2,.,TRBV3-1/TRBV3-2,TRBJ2-2,TGTGCCAGCAGCCAAGACTCGGGACTACGCACCGGGGAGCTGTTTTTT,CASSQDSGLRTGELFF
.,once,TRBV19,TRBJ2-6,TGTGCCAGTAGTATAACACCTCGGGACTCTGGGGCCAACGTCCTGACTTTC,CASSITPRDSGANVLTF
.,.,TRBV6-5,TRBJ1-1,TGTGCCAGCAGTTCCCCGGCAGGTAGCACTGAAGCTTTCTTT,CASSSPAGSTEAFF
.,.,TRBV19,TRBJ2-3,TGTGCCAGTAGTTCAGGGTACGGGTTGCCAGATACGCAGTATTTT,CASSSGYGLPDTQYF
TRBD1,.,TRBV18,TRBJ1-4,TGTGCCAGCTCGCCGGGACAGGGAGGTGAAAAACTGTTTTTT,CASSPGQGGEKLFF
TRBD1,.,TRBV9,TRBJ1-6,TGTGCCAGCAGCGTAACAGGGGGCGATTCACCCCTCCACTTT,CASSVTGGDSPLHF
TRBD1,.,TRBV19,TRBJ1-2,TGTGCTACAGGGGTGCTTCATGGCTACACCTTC,CATGVLHGYTF
TRBD1,few,TRBV9,TRBJ1-2,TGTGCCAGCAGTCCCCTTGGACAGGGATACTATGGCTACACCTTC,CASSPLGQGYYGYTF
.,.,TRBV7-9,TRBJ2-2,TGTGCCAGCAGCCCACGCGCGCTGGCGGCTAACACCGGGGAGCTGTTTTTT,CASSPRALAANTGELFF
.,.,TRBV9,TRBJ2-5,TGTGCCAGCAGCTCCTCCCAAGAGACCCAGTACTTC,CASSSSQETQYF
.,.,TRBV18,TRBJ1-1,TGTGCCAGCTCACCAACTGAAGACACTGAAGCTTTCTTT,CASSPTEDTEAFF
TRBD2,.,TRBV2,TRBJ2-2,TGTGCCAGCAGGGATAGCGGGTGGAACACCGGGGAGCTGTTTTTT,CASRDSGWNTGELFF
TRBD1,.,TRBV18,TRBJ1-1,TGTGCCAGCTCACCTCAGACAGGGGTCGGGGCCACTGAAGCTTTCTTT,CASSPQTGVGATEAFF
TRBD1,once,TRBV28,TRBJ1-2,TGTGCCAGCAGTTTGCCCCGACAGGGGGACTATGGCTACACCTTC,CASSLPRQGDYGYTF
.,.,TRBV7-2,TRBJ1-1,TGTGCCAGCAGCTTATATCGGGGAGGGAACACTGAAGCTTTCTTT,CASSLYRGGNTEAFF
TRBD1,.,TRBV30,TRBJ1-2,TGTGCCTGGAGTAAACAGGGGCTCTATGGCTACACCTTC,CAWSKQGLYGYTF
.,few,TRBV4-3,TRBJ1-1,TGCGCCAGCAGCCTAAACACGCGGGGCACTGAAGCTTTCTTT,CASSLNTRGTEAFF
TRBD2,.,TRBV19,TRBJ2-1,TGTGCCAGTAGTAAGCGGGCTAGCGGGAGCTGGGATGAGCAGTTCTTC,CASSKRASGSWDEQFF
.,.,TRBV18,TRBJ1-4,TGTGCCAGCTCACCCGGACTTGGGGATGAAAAACTGTTTTTT,CASSPGLGDEKLFF
.,.,TRBV7-2,TRBJ2-2,TGTGCCAGCAGCTTACCGACAGGTTACAACACCGGGGAGCTGTTTTTT,CASSLPTGYNTGELFF
.,.,TRBV18,TRBJ2-2,TGTGCCAGCTCTCCCGGGACACCGAACACCGGGGAGCTGTTTTTT,CASSPGTPNTGELFF
.,.,TRBV18,TRBJ2-5,TGTGCCAGCTCACCATTAAAGCGGGAAGAGACCCAGTACTTC,CASSPLKREETQYF
.,.,TRBV4-3,TRBJ2-2,TGCGCCAGCAGCCAAGCAGCCGGGTCGGGCACCGGGGAGCTGTTTTTT,CASSQAAGSGTGELFF
.,.,TRBV15,TRBJ1-1,TGTGCCACCAGCAGAGATAGTGCGGCCATGAACACTGAAGCTTTCTTT,CATSRDSAAMNTEAFF
TRBD2,.,TRBV5-1,TRBJ2-5,TGCGCCAGCAGCCCCGGACTAGCGGGAGGAGGGATATCAGAGACCCAGTACTTC,CASSPGLAGGGISETQYF
TRBD1,.,TRBV2,TRBJ2-3,TGTGCCAGCAGTGGCCAGGGGGTAACAGATACGCAGTATTTT,CASSGQGVTDTQYF
.,.,TRBV6-2/TRBV6-3,TRBJ1-1,TGTGCCAGCAGTTACGGAGGTCAGAACACTGAAGCTTTCTTT,CASSYGGQNTEAFF
.,.,TRBV10-3,TRBJ2-2,TGTGCCATCAGCCTATCGACAGCGAACACCGGGGAGCTGTTTTTT,CAISLSTANTGELFF
TRBD2,.,TRBV6-5,TRBJ2-5,TGTGCCAGCAGCCCAGCGGGAGATGTAGGGACCCAGTACTTC,CASSPAGDVGTQYF
.,.,TRBV5-1,TRBJ2-7,TGCGCCAGCAGCTTGGCCAGAGGGTCCTACGAGCAGTACTTC,CASSLARGSYEQYF
TRBD2,.,TRBV7-6,TRBJ2-1,TGTGCCAGCACCCTGGGACTAGCGGACCTATACAATGAGCAGTTCTTC,CASTLGLADLYNEQFF
.,.,TRBV19,TRBJ1-5,TGTGCCAGTAACCCAAACGGGGGAGGGCAGCCCCAGCATTTT,CASNPNGGGQPQHF
TRBD1,.,TRBV7-2,TRBJ1-2,TGTGCCAGCAGATATCTACAGGGGGCAAGTGGCTACACCTTC,CASRYLQGASGYTF